The 18 T cell receptor beta chains reported below all come from one sample, sequenced in a study of blood T cell repertoires in COVID-19. Clones were read by immunoSEQ multiplex PCR, and TCRdb kept only the in-frame ones, dropping some. This table holds about 70,000 clones, approximately 89% found once. The sequenced material came from peripheral blood. The receptors stem from a man older than 75 with acute or convalescent COVID-19.

The rearrangement joins TRBV28 to TRBJ1-3, with 7 bases that match TRBD1. The J segment lost 5 bases and the V segment lost 6 bases, leaving 7 bases of the junction unmatched. Germline CDR1 and CDR2: MDHEN and SYDVKM. The CDR3 is made up of 14 amino acids. CDR3 residues: CASRIRDSRNTIYF. In DNA form, the CDR3 reads TGTGCCAGCAGGATACGGGACAGCCGAAACACCATATATTTT.

The chain links TRBV7-2 to TRBJ2-3; D is ambiguous. The CDR3 is made up of 12 amino acids. V was trimmed by 1 base and J by 6 bases, leaving 5 bases between them. The germline V gene has CDR1 SGHTA and CDR2 FQGNSA. CDR3 bases: TGTGCCAGCAGCTTAGGGCGGGATACGCAGTATTTT. This gives the protein CASSLGRDTQYF.

This sequence joins TRBV28 and TRBJ1-1; possible D gene TRBD1, 5 bases. The CDR3 loop spans 9 amino acids. V lost 10 bases to trimming and J lost 11 bases, with 11 bases between them. Germline CDR1 MDHEN, CDR2 SYDVKM. The CDR3 DNA reads as TGTGCCACCGGACGACAGGCTTTCTTT. This encodes CATGRQAFF.

The chain couples TRBV30 to TRBJ1-1; D remains unclear. The CDR3 runs 11 residues. Germline V lookup: CDR1 GTSNPN, CDR2 SVGIG (reference sequence). The ends were cut back, 0 bases at V and 10 bases at J, with 9 bases in the middle. Here the CDR3 DNA reads TGTGCCTGGAGTGTATGGCGGGGAGCTTTCTTT. Translating it yields CAWSVWRGAFF.

J is TRBJ2-7 and V is TRBV29-1; D is unclear. This CDR3 region has 13 residues. CDR1 is SQVTM, CDR2 ANQGSEA, per germline. Trimming cost V 6 bases and J 3 bases, with 15 bases left between them. CDR3 residues: CSVTTSLHYEQYF. CDR3 sequence (DNA): TGCAGCGTCACGACAAGTCTTCACTACGAGCAGTACTTC.

This chain joins TRBV28 and TRBJ1-4; D unresolved. Between the trimmed V and J ends, which lost 5 bases and 3 bases, there was a span of 13 bases. Germline assignment: CDR1 MDHEN and CDR2 SYDVKM. The CDR3 spans 15 residues. The chain's CDR3 is CASSGGLGSNEKLFF. The CDR3 DNA reads as TGTGCCAGCAGTGGAGGGCTTGGGTCTAATGAAAAACTGTTTTTT.

The J gene is TRBJ2-3, the V gene TRBV4-3; 11 bases agree with TRBD2. CDR1 is LGHNA and CDR2 is YSLEER in the germline V gene. The CDR3 loop spans 15 amino acids. Trimming removed 3 bases from V and 1 base from J; junction bases left unmatched: 0. CDR3 nucleotides: TGCGCCAGCAGCCAGGGACTAGCGGGCACAGATACGCAGTATTTT. It encodes CASSQGLAGTDTQYF.

This clone was seen more than once but under ten times. The chain carries TRBV11-2 and TRBJ2-1, with 11 bases identical to TRBD2. The CDR3 is made up of 16 amino acids. Germline V gives CDR1 SGHAT, CDR2 FQNNGV. With V trimmed by 0 bases and J by 4 bases, 2 bases remained unmatched. The CDR3 bases are TGTGCCAGCAGCTTAGATCTAGCGGGGGGTTACAATGAGCAGTTCTTC. Its translation: CASSLDLAGGYNEQFF.

The V and J genes are TRBV6-6 and TRBJ2-7, with 7 bases fitting TRBD2. This CDR3 region has 15 residues. V was clipped by 7 bases and J by 5 bases; unmatched bases: 14. The germline CDR1 and CDR2 sequences are MNHNY and SVGAGI (reference sequence). CDR3 DNA: TGTGCCAGCAACACTATAAGGGGAGGACTAGACGAGCAGTACTTC. Protein: CASNTIRGGLDEQYF.

The CDR3 nucleotides are TGTGCCACCAGTGATTTGCTTTCGGGAAGTGGCCCAGATACGCAGTATTTT. Its protein product is CATSDLLSGSGPDTQYF. The chain joins TRBV24-1 to TRBJ2-3; TRBD2 is a possible D gene (5 bases). Trimming left V 0 bases short and J 4 bases short, with 16 bases between. This CDR3 comprises 17 residues. Germline V gene data show CDR1 as KGHDR and CDR2 as SFDVKD.

The rearrangement uses TRBV28 and TRBJ1-2; D ambiguous. Germline V gene lookup returns CDR1 MDHEN and CDR2 SYDVKM. With 5 bases removed from V and 8 bases from J, the gap between germline ends came to 9 bases. This CDR3 has 11 residues. The CDR3 loop is CASSLSRGYTF. The CDR3, as DNA: TGTGCCAGCAGTCTAAGCCGGGGCTACACCTTC.

The chain joins TRBV28 to TRBJ1-2; 9 bases fit TRBD1. V gave up 3 bases and J gave up 9 bases; unmatched junction bases: 11. The length of the CDR3 is 15 residues. In germline, CDR1 is MDHEN, CDR2 SYDVKM. DNA of the CDR3: TGTGCCAGCAGTTTGCGACAGGGGGGGTTCCGGAGCTACACCTTC. It encodes CASSLRQGGFRSYTF.

The V call is TRBV7-2, the J call TRBJ1-1; TRBD1 aligns across 7 bases. CDR1 SGHTA and CDR2 FQGNSA come from the germline V gene. This CDR3 is built from 13 residues. Trimming cost V 4 bases and J 5 bases; bases outside gene matches: 4. The chain's CDR3 is CASSWDSQTEAFF. The CDR3 DNA reads as TGTGCCAGCAGCTGGGACAGCCAAACTGAAGCTTTCTTT. The variable domain in full, completed from reference TRBV7-2 and TRBJ1-1, reads GAGVSQSPSNKVTEKGKDVELRCDPISGHTALYWYRQSLGQGLEFLIYFQGNSAPDKSGLPSDRFSAERTGGSVSTLTIQRTQQEDSAVYLCASSWDSQTEAFFGQGTRLTVV.

The genes are TRBV10-3 and TRBJ1-1; 11 bases map to TRBD1. The trim removed 6 bases at V and 0 bases at J, leaving 9 bases unmatched. The germline gives CDR1 ENHRY, CDR2 SYGVKD. This CDR3 comprises 17 residues. The CDR3 region is CAIRGQGGTNMNTEAFF. The CDR3 bases are TGTGCCATCAGGGGACAGGGGGGAACCAACATGAACACTGAAGCTTTCTTT.

CDR3 sequence (DNA): TGCGCCAGCAGCCAAGAAGGGGCCGGGGACAAAAATTCACCCCTCCACTTT. Protein product: CASSQEGAGDKNSPLHF. V usage is TRBV4-3 and J usage is TRBJ1-6, with D possibly matching TRBD1 (6 bases). This CDR3 comprises 17 residues. Trimming removed 0 bases at V and 7 bases at J, with 16 bases between. Germline CDR1 reads LGHNA; CDR2 reads YSLEER.

This clone appeared a single time. The genes are TRBV7-3 and TRBJ2-3; 12 nucleotides agree with TRBD2. The CDR3 loop spans 19 amino acids. The V gene's germline CDR1 is SGHTA and CDR2 FQGTGA. The J segment lost 4 bases and the V segment lost 5 bases, leaving 16 bases of the junction unmatched. CDR3 amino acids: CASSPTSGGFMSRSDTQYF. Here the CDR3 DNA reads TGTGCCAGCAGCCCTACTAGCGGGGGGTTCATGAGTCGTTCAGATACGCAGTATTTT.

The chain links TRBV19 to TRBJ1-6, with TRBD1 as a possible D gene (6 bases). Germline V gene sequence: CDR1 LNHDA, CDR2 SQIVND (reference sequence). This CDR3 is 15 amino acids long. V was clipped by 3 bases and J by 8 bases, with 14 bases between them. CDR3 nucleotide sequence: TGTGCCAGTAGTATCCAAACAGGGAGGGATTCACCCCTCCACTTT. It encodes CASSIQTGRDSPLHF.

The chain couples TRBV7-3 to TRBJ2-2; TRBD2 matches at 7 bases. The CDR3 runs 17 residues. Trimming removed 0 bases from V and 0 bases from J; junction bases left unmatched: 4. Germline V gives CDR1 SGHTA, CDR2 FQGTGA. CDR3 DNA: TGTGCCAGCAGCTTAACTAGACTAGCCTCGAACACCGGGGAGCTGTTTTTT. This codes for CASSLTRLASNTGELFF.